This T cell receptor beta chain is from a study of shared clonotypes between healthy human individuals. Methods used by the authors: Without quality scores, immunoSEQ junctional reads could not be filtered like full-length reads. Here immunoSEQ multiplex PCR was the method, and the copy in TCRdb shows in-frame clones only, minus some. V, J and clone size are taken as reported in that table, and D and trimming were inferred from the DNA itself. The data show approximately 1,500,000 clones, approximately 98% seen once. Findings and limits, study-wide: Memory subsets generally showed smaller estimated richness than naive subsets did.

The germline V gene encodes CDR1 SGHAT and CDR2 FQNNGV. CDR3 length: 15 amino acids. Remarks on this clone: Its antigen remains unknown. The junction and the germline gene differ at one end; a read error may be behind it.

Sequenced material: naive CD4+ T cells sorted from blood. Regarding subset: CD45RA+ positively selected. The receptor's source is a man aged 30 to 45 in good health. V is TRBV11-2 and J is TRBJ1-1; D may be TRBD1 (5 bases). The CDR3 loop reads CASSLSSGPNIEAFF. The CDR3 coding sequence is TGTGCCAGCAGCTTATCTTCGGGGCCGAACATTGAAGCTTTCTTT.